This TCR beta chain emerged from a study of control samples from healthy donors and cancer patients. This table comes from immunoSEQ multiplex PCR, and its TCRdb copy is limited to in-frame clones, with some not included. Of about 120,000 clones detected, roughly 88% appear once; the ten largest clones hold 3.4%. J was trimmed by 7 bases and V by 8 bases; bases with no gene match: 9. The CDR3 consists of 14 residues. Germline CDR1 is SGHAT and CDR2 is FQNNGV. The sequenced sample was blood. The chain carries TRBV11-2 and TRBJ2-2, with TRBD2 matching 8 bases. The source is a man aged 40-49 years in good health. CDR3 loop: CASFPGLAGGELFF. CDR3 DNA: TGTGCCAGCTTTCCCGGACTAGCAGGCGGGGAGCTGTTTTTT.